This record looks at one TCR beta chain sequence and its context. The data are from a study of blood T cell repertoires in COVID-19. About the study: Sites across the United States, Italy and Spain contributed samples from acute and convalescent COVID-19. The analysed material was cDNA or gDNA that came from T cells, B-cell-depleted T cells, or PBMCs.

Germline V gene lookup returns CDR1 MDHEN and CDR2 SYDVKM. CDR3 length equals 16 residues. V lost 2 bases, J lost 2 bases, and 13 bases lay in between. In the authors' workflow: Amplification with reference gene primers provided the estimates of nucleated cell counts. Method: immunoSEQ multiplex PCR; TCRdb's copy keeps in-frame clones and lacks some. V, J and clone size are those of that table, while D and trimming were read from the DNA. This sample has 40,000 to 55,000 clones, with nearly 90% found just once. The source is a man between 65 and 80 years old with active COVID-19. The V gene is TRBV28, the J gene TRBJ1-5; D not resolved. The specimen was peripheral blood. The CDR3 is CASSLAGNRGNQPQHF. The CDR3 DNA reads as TGTGCCAGCAGTTTAGCGGGGAATAGGGGCAATCAGCCCCAGCATTTT.